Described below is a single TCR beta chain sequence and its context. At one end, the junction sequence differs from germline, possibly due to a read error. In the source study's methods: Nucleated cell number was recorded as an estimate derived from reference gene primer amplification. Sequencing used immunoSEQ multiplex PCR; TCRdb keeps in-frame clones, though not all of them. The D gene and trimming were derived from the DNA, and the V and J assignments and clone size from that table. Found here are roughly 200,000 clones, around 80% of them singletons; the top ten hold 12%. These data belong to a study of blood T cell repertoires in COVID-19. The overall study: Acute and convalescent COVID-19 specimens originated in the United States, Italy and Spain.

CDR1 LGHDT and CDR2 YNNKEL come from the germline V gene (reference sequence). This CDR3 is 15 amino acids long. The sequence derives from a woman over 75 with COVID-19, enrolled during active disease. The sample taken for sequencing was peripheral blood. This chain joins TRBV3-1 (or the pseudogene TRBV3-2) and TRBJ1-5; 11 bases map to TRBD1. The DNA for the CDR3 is TGTGCCAGCAGCCTCCTAGGACAGGGGGCCCAGCTCCAGCATTTT. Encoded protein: CASSLLGQGAQLQHF.